This TCR beta chain was identified in a study of blood T cell repertoires in COVID-19. Whole-study context: Spain, Italy and the United States supplied samples that represented acute and convalescent COVID-19. PBMCs, B-cell-depleted T cells, or T cells provided the cDNA or gDNA that made up the material.

A remark on this clone: This sample includes further DNA sequences coding for the same CDR3.

Per the original data handling: Counts of nucleated cells, estimated from reference gene primer amplification, were obtained. Using immunoSEQ multiplex PCR, the repertoire was profiled, and TCRdb retains in-frame clones only, with some absent. From that table come the V and J calls and clone size; the DNA was used to work out D and trimming. The sample carries approximately 70,000 clones, about 80% recorded once. Material for sequencing was peripheral blood. The TCR sequence derives from a woman older than 75 with acute or convalescent COVID-19.

The CDR3 DNA reads TGTGCCTCCCAGGGCTACGAGCAGTACTTC. This sequence encodes CASQGYEQYF. The V gene is TRBV2, the J gene TRBJ2-7, with D perhaps matching TRBD1 (5 bases). Trimming removed 11 bases at V and 3 bases at J, with 8 bases between. The CDR3 is 10 residues long. Germline assignment: CDR1 SNHLY and CDR2 FYNNEI.